Below, 20 T cell receptor beta chains from the same sample are listed, as sequenced in a study of shared clonotypes between healthy human individuals. Sequenced by immunoSEQ multiplex PCR; TCRdb stores in-frame clones only, minus some. The repertoire holds over a million clones, roughly 74% seen once, with 0.6% to 0.75% in the top ten. Sequenced sample: memory CD4+ T cells from PBMCs. Stated subset: CD45RA-negative fraction. These receptors came from a man younger than 30 in good health. Some clones in this sample may be carry-over from other donors' samples.

The chain has TRBV18 and TRBJ1-1; D possibly corresponds to TRBD1 (5 bases). Germline V gene lookup returns CDR1 KGHSH and CDR2 LQKENI. This CDR3 region has 13 residues. The germline V and J ends were trimmed by 2 bases and 11 bases, with 15 bases remaining between them. DNA for the CDR3: TGTGCCAGCTCACCAGGGGCGAACAGACTCGCTTTCTTT. Protein product: CASSPGANRLAFF.

This clone was counted between two and nine times. This chain connects TRBV6-1 to TRBJ2-1; 10 bases fit TRBD1. J was trimmed by 3 bases and V by 1 base; bases with no gene match: 0. This CDR3 region has 15 residues. Germline CDR1 MNHNS, CDR2 SASEGT. The CDR3 coding sequence is TGTGCCAGCAGTGAAGGGACAGGGGGCTACAATGAGCAGTTCTTC. Protein product: CASSEGTGGYNEQFF.

The chain links TRBV10-2 to TRBJ1-5; TRBD1 might be the D (6 bases). The germline gives CDR1 WSHSY, CDR2 SAAADI. V was shortened by 2 bases and J by 13 bases, with 12 bases between the two germline ends. The CDR3 runs to 12 residues. This CDR3 is CASSEGRGLQHF. CDR3 nucleotide sequence: TGCGCCAGCAGTGAGGGGAGGGGGTTGCAGCATTTT.

The chain carries TRBV4-2 and TRBJ1-2; D ambiguous. The CDR3 spans 12 residues. Per germline, CDR1 LGHNA and CDR2 YNFKEQ. Trimming stripped 0 bases from V and 6 bases from J, with 5 bases between. The CDR3 protein is CASSQEPDGYTF. The CDR3, as DNA: TGTGCCAGCAGCCAAGAGCCCGATGGCTACACCTTC.

The chain uses TRBV4-2 and TRBJ2-1; no clear D gene. Germline CDR1 LGHNA, CDR2 YNFKEQ. The V gene lost 0 bases and the J gene lost 5 bases, with 8 bases spanning the gap. The CDR3 consists of 14 residues. CDR3 in DNA: TGTGCCAGCAGCCAAGACCCCTCAGACAATGAGCAGTTCTTC. Encoded protein: CASSQDPSDNEQFF.

This clone was counted only a few times. The chain carries TRBV6-1 and TRBJ2-1; D is possibly TRBD1 (5 bases). Germline lookup yields CDR1 MNHNS and CDR2 SASEGT. Trimming took off 7 bases at V and 6 bases at J, with 13 bases between the two ends. The CDR3 consists of 13 residues. The CDR3 spells CASIRKGSNEQFF. For the CDR3, the DNA is TGTGCCAGCATTAGAAAGGGGTCCAATGAGCAGTTCTTC.

In its sample, this clone was seen many times. The chain has TRBV5-8 and TRBJ1-5; D is ambiguous. CDR1 is SGHTS, CDR2 YDEGEE, per germline. The CDR3 is made up of 15 amino acids. Trimming stripped 2 bases from V and 7 bases from J, with 16 bases between. The chain's CDR3 is CASSLLIQGGQPQHF. In DNA form, the CDR3 reads TGTGCCAGCAGCTTATTAATCCAAGGAGGACAGCCCCAGCATTTT.

J is TRBJ1-2 and V is TRBV28; 8 nucleotides match TRBD1. Unmatched junction bases numbered 2, after V lost 1 base and J lost 7 bases. CDR3 length equals 13 residues. CDR1 and CDR2 from the germline V gene are MDHEN and SYDVKM. The CDR3 DNA is TGTGCCAGCAGTTTATCAGGGGGCGGTGGCTACACCTTC. As protein: CASSLSGGGGYTF.

The rearrangement uses TRBV5-1 and TRBJ1-1, with 7 bases identical to TRBD1. Germline CDR1 reads SGHRS; CDR2 reads YFSETQ. Trimming took 4 bases from V and 0 from J; bases not matched to a gene: 3. The CDR3 consists of 14 residues. The CDR3 DNA sequence: TGCGCCAGCAGCGCGGGACAGTTGAACACTGAAGCTTTCTTT. It is translated as CASSAGQLNTEAFF.

This clone has ten or more counts. The same CDR3 is also encoded by other DNA sequences in this sample. The chain couples TRBV27 to TRBJ2-5; D remains unclear. The CDR3 has 10 residues. Per germline, CDR1 MNHEY and CDR2 SMNVEV (reference sequence). V lost 11 bases to trimming and J lost 3 bases, with 7 bases between them. CDR3 region: CADLEETQYF. Written as DNA, the CDR3 is TGTGCCGACCTTGAAGAGACCCAGTACTTC.

V and J are TRBV5-1 and TRBJ2-7; tentatively, D is TRBD2 (6 bases). The V end lost 1 base, the J end lost 3 bases, and 11 bases lay between the germline ends. The CDR3 spans 14 residues. Germline V gives CDR1 SGHRS, CDR2 YFSETQ. The CDR3 DNA is TGCGCCAGCAGCTTGAGGGAAGCGGGCTACGAGCAGTACTTC. Amino acid sequence: CASSLREAGYEQYF.

The CDR3 region has the DNA TGCGCCAGCGCTAATCGGGCAGGTTCCCCAGATACGCAGTATTTT. This encodes CASANRAGSPDTQYF. V gene TRBV10-1 combines with J gene TRBJ2-3; no clear D. V dropped 8 bases and J dropped 4 bases, with 19 bases sitting between them. The length of the CDR3 is 15 residues. CDR1 is WNHNN, CDR2 SYGVQD, per germline (reference sequence).

The V call is TRBV28, the J call TRBJ1-1, with TRBD1 as a possible D gene (6 bases). Trimming took 6 bases from V and 11 from J, leaving 13 bases between them. The CDR3 covers 11 residues. CDR1 and CDR2 from the germline V gene are MDHEN and SYDVKM. CDR3 nucleotides: TGTGCCAGCAGCCCCGGTCAGGGGGCTTTCTTT. It encodes CASSPGQGAFF. Together with reference TRBV28 and TRBJ1-1, the CDR3 gives the full variable domain: DVKVTQSSRYLVKRTGEKVFLECVQDMDHENMFWYRQDPGLGLRLIYFSYDVKMKEKGDIPEGYSVSREKKERFSLILESASTNQTSMYLCASSPGQGAFFGQGTRLTVV.

This clone was observed a handful of times. The rearrangement joins TRBV5-4 to TRBJ1-1, with D hard to call. Trimming took off 1 base at V and 1 base at J, with 8 bases between the two ends. The CDR3 has 14 residues. Germline lookup yields CDR1 SGHNT and CDR2 YYREEE (reference sequence). This CDR3 is CASSLRLPNTEAFF. In DNA form, the CDR3 reads TGTGCCAGCAGCTTGAGACTCCCGAACACTGAAGCTTTCTTT.

This clone was counted a single time. V and J are TRBV30 and TRBJ1-1; D perhaps matches TRBD1 (5 bases). The V gene's germline CDR1 is GTSNPN and CDR2 SVGIG (reference sequence). Trimming cost V 4 bases and J 0 bases, with 6 bases left between them. The CDR3 extends over 12 amino acids. The CDR3 nucleotides are TGTGCCTGGACAGGGATGAACACTGAAGCTTTCTTT. It translates to CAWTGMNTEAFF.

This clone has a count of ten or more. The CDR3 DNA reads TGTGCCAGCAGCTTTTTGGTAGGTTTCTACGAGCAGTACTTC. Residues: CASSFLVGFYEQYF. The V and J genes are TRBV11-2 and TRBJ2-7; no clear D gene. CDR1 SGHAT and CDR2 FQNNGV come from the germline V gene. The CDR3 length is 14 residues. Trimming pared 3 bases from V and 3 bases from J, leaving 12 bases between.

As to this clone: This may arise from a read error, as a much more abundant clone is one base away. For the CDR3, the DNA is TGTGCCAGCAGACCCGACAGGGAGGCCTACGAGCAGTACTTC. Encoded protein: CASRPDREAYEQYF. The chain is built from TRBV27 and TRBJ2-7; TRBD1 might be the D (7 bases). The germline V and J ends were trimmed by 6 bases and 2 bases, with 14 bases remaining between them. Germline V gives CDR1 MNHEY, CDR2 SMNVEV (reference sequence). CDR3 length: 14 amino acids.

The chain uses TRBV30 and TRBJ2-2; 8 bases are shared with TRBD2. Germline V gene sequence: CDR1 GTSNPN, CDR2 SVGIG (reference sequence). The CDR3 runs 14 residues. V shed 5 bases, J shed 3 bases, and the junction held 5 bases outside the gene matches. This chain's CDR3 is CAWASGGYTGELFF. For the CDR3, the DNA is TGTGCCTGGGCGAGCGGGGGTTACACCGGGGAGCTGTTTTTT.

The CDR3 region is CASTRGGSRSWSFF. CDR3 sequence (DNA): TGTGCCAGCACTCGAGGGGGCAGCAGATCTTGGTCTTTCTTT. The chain links TRBV5-6 to TRBJ1-1, with 7 bases matching TRBD1. CDR3 length: 14 residues. V lost 6 bases and J lost 12; bases outside the gene matches: 17. The germline V gene encodes CDR1 SGHDT and CDR2 YYEEEE.

V usage is TRBV2 and J usage is TRBJ1-1; the D is unclear. Germline V gene lookup returns CDR1 SNHLY and CDR2 FYNNEI. The CDR3 runs 14 residues. The germline V and J ends were trimmed by 5 bases and 3 bases, with 13 bases remaining between them. In nucleotides, the CDR3 is TGTGCCAGCAGTTTTACCGGGCGAGACACTGAAGCTTTCTTT. Translated, it gives CASSFTGRDTEAFF.